This T cell receptor (beta chain) came from a study of OX40 agonist ivuxolimab in advanced cancers. Sequenced by immunoSEQ multiplex PCR; TCRdb stores in-frame clones only, minus some. This sample has some 120,000 clones, with 92% found just once. Autoimmune disease history or systemic immunosuppression meant exclusion. The CDR3 sequence is 15 residues long. The V end was cut by 4 bases, the J end by 1 base, with 14 bases between. In germline, CDR1 is SQVTM, CDR2 ANQGSEA. V gene TRBV29-1 combines with J gene TRBJ2-1; D gene uncertain. Source: CD4+ or CD8+ T cells sorted from blood, taken in a trial of the OX40 agonist ivuxolimab. This receptor was obtained from an adult with an advanced solid tumor such as melanoma, head and neck, liver or kidney cancer. Here the CDR3 DNA reads TGCAGCGTTGTTGGCGGCAGGCAATCCTACAATGAGCAGTTCTTC. Amino acids: CSVVGGRQSYNEQFF.